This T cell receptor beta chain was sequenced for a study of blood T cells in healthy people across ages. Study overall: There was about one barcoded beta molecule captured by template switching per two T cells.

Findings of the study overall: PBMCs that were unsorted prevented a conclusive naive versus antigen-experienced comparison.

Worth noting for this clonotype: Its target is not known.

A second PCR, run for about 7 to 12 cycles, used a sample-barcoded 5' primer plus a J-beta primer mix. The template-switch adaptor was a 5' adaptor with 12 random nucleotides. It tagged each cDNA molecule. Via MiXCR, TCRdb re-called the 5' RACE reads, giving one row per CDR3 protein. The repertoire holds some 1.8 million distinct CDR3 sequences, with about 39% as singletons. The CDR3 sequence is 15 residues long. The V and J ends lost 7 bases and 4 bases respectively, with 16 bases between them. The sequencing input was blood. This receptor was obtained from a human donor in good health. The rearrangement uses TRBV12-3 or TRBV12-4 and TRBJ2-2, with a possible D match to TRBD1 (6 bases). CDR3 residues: CASTRGAGATGELFF. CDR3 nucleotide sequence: TGTGCCAGCACCCGAGGGGCAGGGGCCACCGGGGAGCTGTTTTTT.